The 26 T cell receptor beta chains presented below share a single source sample, sequenced in a study of T-cell memory formation after mild COVID-19. One entry per CDR3 protein, called by TCRdb with MiXCR from the 5' RACE reads. Here the sample spans some 190,000 distinct CDR3 sequences, 16% being singletons. Sequencing was carried out using PBMCs or a T cell subset sorted from them (not recorded which). The receptors stem from an adult woman who had mild COVID-19 (a few samples of this study predate the infection). Cell type and time point are not known.

This clonotype was counted only a few times. The chain uses TRBV5-6 and TRBJ1-2, with TRBD1 matching over 9 bases. The length of the CDR3 is 14 residues. Germline V CDR1 and CDR2: SGHDT, YYEEEE. V lost 3 bases and J lost 7; bases outside the gene matches: 7. The CDR3 region is CASSSPGQGSGYTF. The CDR3 DNA reads as TGTGCCAGCAGCTCACCGGGACAGGGTTCTGGCTACACCTTC.

This sequence joins TRBV7-2 and TRBJ2-3; D is undetermined. The CDR3 consists of 15 residues. Germline V gene data show CDR1 as SGHTA and CDR2 as FQGNSA. The ends were cut back, 3 bases at V and 3 bases at J, with 13 bases in the middle. The CDR3 DNA reads as TGTGCCAGCAGCTTTTGGGCCTTGACGACAGATACGCAGTATTTT. It encodes CASSFWALTTDTQYF.

In this sample, this clonotype turned up a few times. The rearrangement uses TRBV5-1 and TRBJ2-7; D may match TRBD1 or TRBD2 (5 bases each). Trimming removed 3 bases from V and 5 bases from J, with 12 bases in between. The CDR3 totals 13 residues. Germline CDR1 and CDR2: SGHRS and YFSETQ. Here the CDR3 reads CASSSPGTHEQYF. CDR3 bases: TGCGCCAGCAGCTCCCCCGGGACCCACGAGCAGTACTTC.

In this sample, this clonotype turned up a few times. V and J are TRBV5-6 and TRBJ1-2, with D possibly TRBD1 on 5 matching bases. V was shortened by 1 base and J by 0 bases, with 16 bases between the two germline ends. The CDR3 has 17 residues. The germline V gene has CDR1 SGHDT and CDR2 YYEEEE. The CDR3 DNA follows: TGTGCCAGCAGCTTGTACCAAGGGGAACGGGCTAACTATGGCTACACCTTC. It encodes CASSLYQGERANYGYTF. Looking up the rest from reference TRBV5-6 and TRBJ1-2 gives the full variable domain: DAGVTQSPTHLIKTRGQQVTLRCSPKSGHDTVSWYQQALGQGPQFIFQYYEEEERQRGNFPDRFSGHQFPNYSSELNVNALLLGDSALYLCASSLYQGERANYGYTFGSGTRLTVV.

CDR3 loop: CASSLAVEQFF. The CDR3 DNA is TGTGCCAGCAGCTTAGCCGTCGAGCAGTTCTTC. This chain links TRBV7-2 with TRBJ2-1; no clear D gene. V was pared by 0 bases and J by 10 bases, with 4 bases between. The CDR3 loop spans 11 amino acids. Germline assignment: CDR1 SGHTA and CDR2 FQGNSA.

The chain carries TRBV2 and TRBJ2-2, with 8 bases matching TRBD1. With 4 bases clipped from V and 1 base from J, the junction kept 8 bases outside the gene matches. The CDR3 sequence is 17 residues long. Germline V gene sequence: CDR1 SNHLY, CDR2 FYNNEI. CDR3 sequence reads: CASSGSRTGLNTGELFF. The CDR3 nucleotides read TGTGCCAGCAGTGGATCTAGGACAGGGTTGAACACCGGGGAGCTGTTTTTT.

This clonotype was counted a few times. V usage is TRBV24-1 and J usage is TRBJ2-3, with D maybe TRBD2 (6 bases). Looked up from germline, CDR1 is KGHDR and CDR2 is SFDVKD. CDR3 length: 12 residues. Trimming shortened V by 9 bases and J by 6 bases, and 12 bases separated the two germline ends. CDR3 region: CATGDFFDTQYF. The CDR3 DNA sequence: TGTGCCACCGGGGACTTTTTTGATACGCAGTATTTT.

This clonotype was detected many times. This rearrangement joins TRBV24-1 to TRBJ1-5; D ambiguous. This CDR3 region has 11 residues. Germline CDR1 and CDR2: KGHDR and SFDVKD. Trimming took 8 bases from V and 5 from J, leaving 6 bases between them. The chain's CDR3 is CATTGYQPQHF. The CDR3 region has the DNA TGTGCCACCACCGGGTATCAGCCCCAGCATTTT.

This clonotype was seen ten or more times. This chain uses TRBV12-3 or TRBV12-4 with TRBJ2-3; the D is unclear. Trimming removed 6 bases at V and 0 bases at J, with 4 bases between. The CDR3 contains 12 residues. The CDR3, as DNA: TGTGCCAGCAGGGTTAGCACAGATACGCAGTATTTT. Its protein product is CASRVSTDTQYF.

This clonotype was seen a few times. This sequence joins TRBV7-2 and TRBJ2-1, with 10 bases identical to TRBD2. This CDR3 is 19 amino acids long. V dropped 2 bases and J dropped 6; count of bases not matched to a gene: 16. Germline CDR1 reads SGHTA; CDR2 reads FQGNSA. CDR3 in amino acids: CASSLKAGGLSGFGNEQFF. The CDR3 nucleotides are TGTGCCAGCAGCTTAAAAGCGGGAGGGCTCAGTGGGTTCGGCAATGAGCAGTTCTTC.

The rearrangement joins TRBV10-3 to TRBJ2-5; 7 bases agree with TRBD2. The CDR3 contains 14 residues. Germline V CDR1 and CDR2: ENHRY, SYGVKD. V shed 10 bases and J 3 bases; nucleotides not matched to a gene: 11. The CDR3 region is CATYAGVREETQYF. The CDR3 nucleotides read TGTGCCACCTACGCGGGAGTTCGGGAAGAGACCCAGTACTTC.

The rearrangement links TRBV9 to TRBJ1-6; the D is unclear. The germline V gene has CDR1 SGDLS and CDR2 YYNGEE. V was pared by 0 bases and J by 8 bases, with 6 bases between. The CDR3 sequence is 13 residues long. CDR3 in amino acids: CASSVVGDSPLHF. CDR3 nucleotides: TGTGCCAGCAGCGTAGTTGGGGATTCACCCCTCCACTTT.

This clonotype has just a few counts. The genes are TRBV19 and TRBJ2-2, with TRBD1 identical over 7 bases. V dropped 5 bases and J dropped 0; count of bases not matched to a gene: 3. CDR3 length: 15 amino acids. Germline V gene sequence: CDR1 LNHDA, CDR2 SQIVND (reference sequence). This chain's CDR3 is CASSAGTANTGELFF. Written as DNA, the CDR3 is TGTGCCAGTAGTGCAGGGACAGCGAACACCGGGGAGCTGTTTTTT.

This clonotype has only a few counts. The gene calls are TRBV29-1 and TRBJ1-1, with TRBD1 identical over 9 bases. Germline assignment: CDR1 SQVTM and CDR2 ANQGSEA. Trimming took 6 bases from V and 4 from J; bases not matched to a gene: 15. The CDR3 spans 16 residues. DNA for the CDR3: TGCAGCGTCTCTGGACAGGGGTCCTGGGGGGGCACTGAAGCTTTCTTT. Translated: CSVSGQGSWGGTEAFF.

The chain joins TRBV7-2 to TRBJ2-5; possibly TRBD1 for D (5 bases). Germline V gene lookup returns CDR1 SGHTA and CDR2 FQGNSA. Trimming pared 3 bases from V and 4 bases from J, leaving 12 bases between. The CDR3 sequence is 14 residues long. The CDR3 nucleotides read TGTGCCAGCAGCTTGGCAGGGATCCGAGAGACCCAGTACTTC. Residues: CASSLAGIRETQYF.

This clonotype was observed at least ten times. This chain connects TRBV12-3 or TRBV12-4 to TRBJ2-3, with 9 nucleotides matching TRBD1. Unmatched junction bases numbered 7, after V lost 5 bases and J lost 4 bases. The CDR3 loop spans 15 amino acids. CDR3 sequence reads: CASSSGTGMADTQYF. CDR3 coding DNA: TGTGCCAGCAGTAGCGGGACAGGGATGGCAGATACGCAGTATTTT.

This clonotype was observed at least ten times. The chain combines TRBV5-1 with TRBJ2-5, with D possibly being TRBD2 (7 bases). Germline V lookup: CDR1 SGHRS, CDR2 YFSETQ. This CDR3 contains 13 residues. V shed 2 bases and J shed 5 bases, with 10 bases lying between them. The CDR3 region is CASSFGGQETQYF. The CDR3 DNA reads as TGCGCCAGCAGCTTCGGGGGGCAGGAGACCCAGTACTTC.

This clonotype was detected many times. V usage is TRBV7-8 and J usage is TRBJ2-7; TRBD2 agrees at 10 bases. Germline trimming cut 6 bases from V and 2 bases from J; bases unmatched to any gene: 7. There are 15 residues in the CDR3. Germline V CDR1 and CDR2: SGHVS, FQNEAQ. Here the CDR3 DNA reads TGTGCCAGCAGAGATCCAGCGGGAGGGACCTACGAGCAGTACTTC. This encodes CASRDPAGGTYEQYF.

This clonotype has only a few counts. This rearrangement joins TRBV29-1 to TRBJ2-1; weak D call: TRBD2 (5 bases). The CDR3 is 11 residues long. V was shortened by 4 bases and J by 6 bases, with 7 bases between the two germline ends. Germline V lookup: CDR1 SQVTM, CDR2 ANQGSEA. The CDR3 DNA follows: TGCAGCGTTGGAGGGATCAATGAGCAGTTCTTC. Protein: CSVGGINEQFF.

The rearrangement joins TRBV7-2 to TRBJ1-5; 9 positions match TRBD1. The V and J ends lost 0 bases and 6 bases, in that order; junction bases with no gene match: 6. The CDR3 extends over 16 amino acids. Germline V gene sequence: CDR1 SGHTA, CDR2 FQGNSA. The CDR3 here is CASSLADRGVGQPQHF. CDR3 nucleotides: TGTGCCAGCAGCTTAGCGGACAGGGGAGTCGGTCAGCCCCAGCATTTT. Full variable domain (remainder filled in from reference TRBV7-2 and TRBJ1-5): GAGVSQSPSNKVTEKGKDVELRCDPISGHTALYWYRQSLGQGLEFLIYFQGNSAPDKSGLPSDRFSAERTGGSVSTLTIQRTQQEDSAVYLCASSLADRGVGQPQHFGDGTRLSIL.

This clonotype was counted between two and nine times. This chain joins TRBV11-2 and TRBJ2-7; no reliable D call. The CDR3 has 14 residues. CDR1 is SGHAT and CDR2 is FQNNGV in the germline V gene. V lost 5 bases and J 0 bases, leaving 11 bases between the germline ends. The CDR3 loop is CASSQATGSYEQYF. The CDR3 region has the DNA TGTGCCAGCAGCCAGGCGACGGGCTCCTACGAGCAGTACTTC.

CDR3 in DNA: TGTGCCAGCACCCATTGGGCAGGCGGGACAGATACGCAGTATTTT. It specifies CASTHWAGGTDTQYF. V and J are TRBV7-9 and TRBJ2-3; possible D gene TRBD2, 5 bases. The germline V gene has CDR1 SEHNR and CDR2 FQNEAQ (reference sequence). This CDR3 is 15 amino acids long. The V and J ends lost 7 bases and 3 bases respectively, with 17 bases between them.

This clonotype has more than one count but fewer than ten. The chain joins TRBV12-3 or TRBV12-4 to TRBJ1-1; D uncertain. V was cut by 7 bases and J by 4 bases, with 10 bases left in between. This CDR3 has 12 residues. The CDR3 sequence is CASTPMITEAFF. In nucleotides, the CDR3 is TGTGCCAGCACCCCGATGATCACTGAAGCTTTCTTT.

This clonotype was seen a few times. The V call is TRBV5-1, the J call TRBJ2-7; 7 bases match TRBD1. The ends lost 5 bases at V and 8 bases at J; junction bases unmatched: 7. Germline lookup yields CDR1 SGHRS and CDR2 YFSETQ. The CDR3 runs to 12 residues. The chain's CDR3 is CASRLGDSQQYF. The DNA for the CDR3 is TGCGCCAGCAGACTAGGGGACAGCCAGCAGTACTTC.

This clonotype was counted a few times. V is TRBV15 and J is TRBJ2-7; D may correspond to TRBD1 or TRBD2 (5 bases each). Germline loops: CDR1 LNHNV, CDR2 YYDKDF (reference sequence). V was cut by 5 bases and J by 0 bases, with 8 bases left in between. The CDR3 length is 13 residues. DNA of the CDR3: TGTGCCACCAGCCGGGACCACTCCTACGAGCAGTACTTC. Its protein is CATSRDHSYEQYF.

This rearrangement joins TRBV9 to TRBJ2-3, with D perhaps TRBD1 or TRBD2 (5 bases each). The CDR3 extends over 15 amino acids. Trimming shortened V by 4 bases and J by 3 bases, and 15 bases separated the two germline ends. Germline V gene data show CDR1 as SGDLS and CDR2 as YYNGEE. This CDR3 is CASSMKGSETDTQYF. In DNA, the CDR3 is TGTGCCAGCAGCATGAAGGGGAGCGAAACAGATACGCAGTATTTT. The entire variable domain, with the rest obtained from reference TRBV9 and TRBJ2-3, is as follows: DSGVTQTPKHLITATGQRVTLRCSPRSGDLSVYWYQQSLDQGLQFLIQYYNGEERAKGNILERFSAQQFPDLHSELNLSSLELGDSALYFCASSMKGSETDTQYFGPGTRLTVL.